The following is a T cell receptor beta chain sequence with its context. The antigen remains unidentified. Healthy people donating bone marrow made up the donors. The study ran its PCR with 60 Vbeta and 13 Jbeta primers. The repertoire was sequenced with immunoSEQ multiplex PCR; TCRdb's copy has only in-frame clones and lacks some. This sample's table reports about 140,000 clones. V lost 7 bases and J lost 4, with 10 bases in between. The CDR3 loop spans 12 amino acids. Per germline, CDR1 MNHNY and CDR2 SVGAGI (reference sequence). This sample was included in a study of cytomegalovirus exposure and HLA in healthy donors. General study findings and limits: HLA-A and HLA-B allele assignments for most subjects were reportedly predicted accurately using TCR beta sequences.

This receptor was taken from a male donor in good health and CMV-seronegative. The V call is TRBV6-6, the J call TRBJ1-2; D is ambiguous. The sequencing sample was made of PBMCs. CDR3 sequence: CASTHQAYGYTF. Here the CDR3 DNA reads TGTGCCAGCACCCATCAGGCCTATGGCTACACCTTC.